Ten or more counts support the clone carrying this T cell receptor beta chain. One entry per CDR3 protein, called by TCRdb with MiXCR from the reads. The sample has under 250,000 distinct CDR3 sequences, about 30% seen once. The data derive from a study of kidney transplant recipient with SARS-CoV-2 infection. Trimming removed 5 bases from V and 4 bases from J, with 23 bases in between. This CDR3 spans 17 amino acids. Germline CDR1 is LGHNA and CDR2 is YSLEER. The chain is built from TRBV4-3 and TRBJ1-2; D ambiguous. This clonotype was obtained from a male patient in his thirties who had COVID-19 and was a kidney transplant recipient. T cells may partly derive from the graft donor. Here the sequenced sample was a blood sample, taken at baseline and around day 120 from a kidney transplant recipient. This CDR3 is CASSKGGGRRKTYGYTF. CDR3 bases: TGCGCCAGCAGCAAAGGCGGAGGACGTCGAAAGACCTATGGCTACACCTTC.